This T cell receptor beta chain was obtained from a study of blood T cell repertoires in COVID-19. Study in general: Specimens from acute and convalescent COVID-19 originated in the United States, Italy and Spain. Nucleic acid was either cDNA or gDNA, and it came from T cells, B-cell-depleted T cells, or PBMCs.

With 1 base removed from V and 2 bases from J, the gap between germline ends came to 11 bases. Germline V CDR1 and CDR2: SEHNR, FQNEAQ (reference sequence). CDR3 length equals 15 residues. The protocol was immunoSEQ multiplex PCR, while the TCRdb copy is restricted to in-frame clones and leaves out a portion. The top ten clones hold 3% to 5% of a sample with tens of thousands of clones, 87% of them seen once. Material: peripheral blood. This clonotype was obtained from a man aged 35 to 55 with COVID-19, enrolled during active disease. J is TRBJ1-2 and V is TRBV7-9; possible D gene TRBD1, 5 bases. This chain's CDR3 is CASSLETELNYGYTF. CDR3 in DNA: TGTGCCAGCAGCTTAGAGACAGAACTCAACTATGGCTACACCTTC.